This T cell receptor beta chain originates from a study of blood T cell repertoires in COVID-19. Sequencing used immunoSEQ multiplex PCR; TCRdb keeps in-frame clones, though not all of them. The data show approximately 82,000 clones, over 70% seen once. This receptor was taken from a woman aged 55 to 70 with acute or convalescent COVID-19. Specimen: peripheral blood.

The chain's CDR3 is CASSLERNQPQHF. The CDR3 DNA is TGTGCCAGCAGCTTGGAGCGGAATCAGCCCCAGCATTTT. This chain joins TRBV11-3 and TRBJ1-5; D gene unclear. V dropped 3 bases and J dropped 4 bases, with 7 bases sitting between them. CDR1 and CDR2 (germline): SGHNT, YENEEA. The CDR3 is 13 amino acids. Filled out from reference TRBV11-3 and TRBJ1-5, the complete variable domain reads EAGVVQSPRYKIIEKKQPVAFWCNPISGHNTLYWYLQNLGQGPELLIRYENEEAVDDSQLPKDRFSAERLKGVDSTLKIQPAELGDSAVYLCASSLERNQPQHFGDGTRLSIL.